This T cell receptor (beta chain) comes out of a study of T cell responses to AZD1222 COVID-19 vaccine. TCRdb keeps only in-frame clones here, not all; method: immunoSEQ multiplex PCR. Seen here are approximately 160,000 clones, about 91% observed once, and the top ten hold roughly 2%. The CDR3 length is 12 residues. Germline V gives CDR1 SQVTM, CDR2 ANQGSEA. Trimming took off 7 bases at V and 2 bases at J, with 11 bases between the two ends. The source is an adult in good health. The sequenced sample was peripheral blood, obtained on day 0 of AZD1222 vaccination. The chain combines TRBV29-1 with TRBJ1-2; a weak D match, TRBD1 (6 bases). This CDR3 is CSAPDRNYGYTF. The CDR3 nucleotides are TGCAGCGCCCCTGACAGGAACTATGGCTACACCTTC.